This TCR beta chain was recorded in a study of technical replicates of blood from a handful of donors. TCRdb keeps only in-frame clones here, not all; method: immunoSEQ multiplex PCR. The sample consists of about 69,000 clones, 88% of them appearing once. This clone was seen more than once but under ten times. This clonotype was obtained from a human donor in good health. Some clones in this sample may be carry-over from other donors' samples. The sequenced sample consisted of PBMCs.

Here the CDR3 DNA reads TGTGCCAGCACAGGGGCATCGGCCTCTGGAAACACCATATATTTT. Translating it yields CASTGASASGNTIYF. J is TRBJ1-3 and V is TRBV2; possibly TRBD1 for D (6 bases). CDR1 is SNHLY, CDR2 FYNNEI, per germline. V dropped 7 bases and J dropped 0 bases, with 13 bases sitting between them. The CDR3 extends over 15 amino acids.